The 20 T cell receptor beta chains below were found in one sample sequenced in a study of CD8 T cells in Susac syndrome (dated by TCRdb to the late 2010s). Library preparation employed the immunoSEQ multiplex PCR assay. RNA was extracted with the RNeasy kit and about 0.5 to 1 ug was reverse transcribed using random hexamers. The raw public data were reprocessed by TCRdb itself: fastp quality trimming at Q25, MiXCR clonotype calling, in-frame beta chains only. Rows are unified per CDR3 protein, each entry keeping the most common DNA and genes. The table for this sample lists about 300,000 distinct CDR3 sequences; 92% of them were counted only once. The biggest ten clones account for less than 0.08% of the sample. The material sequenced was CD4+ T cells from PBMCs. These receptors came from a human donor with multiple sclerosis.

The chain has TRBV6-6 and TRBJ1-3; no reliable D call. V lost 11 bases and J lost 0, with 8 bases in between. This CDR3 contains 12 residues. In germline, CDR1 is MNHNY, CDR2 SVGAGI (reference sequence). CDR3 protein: CAVGSSGNTIYF. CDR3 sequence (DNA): TGTGCCGTGGGGTCCTCTGGAAACACCATATATTTT.

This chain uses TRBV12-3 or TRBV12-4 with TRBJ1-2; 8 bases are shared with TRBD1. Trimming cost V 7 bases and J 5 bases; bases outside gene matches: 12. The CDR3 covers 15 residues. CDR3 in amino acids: CASNLGQGASYGYTF. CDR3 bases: TGTGCCAGCAACCTCGGGCAGGGGGCTTCGTATGGCTACACCTTC.

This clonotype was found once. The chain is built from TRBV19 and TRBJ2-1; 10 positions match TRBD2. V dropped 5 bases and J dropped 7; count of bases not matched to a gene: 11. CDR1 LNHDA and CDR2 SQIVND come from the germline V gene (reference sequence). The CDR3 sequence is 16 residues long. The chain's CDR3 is CASSPRTSGIGNEQFF. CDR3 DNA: TGTGCCAGTAGTCCCCGTACTAGCGGGATAGGAAATGAGCAGTTCTTC.

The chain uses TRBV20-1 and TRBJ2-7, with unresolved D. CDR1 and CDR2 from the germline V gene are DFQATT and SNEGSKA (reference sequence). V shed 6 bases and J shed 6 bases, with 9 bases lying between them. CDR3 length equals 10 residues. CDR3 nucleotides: TGCAGTGCCCTCCGGGCCGAGCAGTACTTC. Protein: CSALRAEQYF.

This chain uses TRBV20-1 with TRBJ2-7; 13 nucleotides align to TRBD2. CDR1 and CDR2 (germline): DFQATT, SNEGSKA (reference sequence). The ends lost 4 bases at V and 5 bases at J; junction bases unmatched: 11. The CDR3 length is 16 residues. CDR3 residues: CSANPRTSGRVNEQYF. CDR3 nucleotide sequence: TGCAGTGCTAACCCGAGGACTAGCGGGAGAGTCAACGAGCAGTACTTC.

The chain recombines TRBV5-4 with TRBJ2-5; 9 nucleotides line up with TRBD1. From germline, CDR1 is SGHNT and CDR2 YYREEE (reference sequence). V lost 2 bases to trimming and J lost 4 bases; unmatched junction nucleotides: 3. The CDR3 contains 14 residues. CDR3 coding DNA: TGTGCCAGCAGCTTATCGGGACAGGGAGAGACCCAGTACTTC. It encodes CASSLSGQGETQYF. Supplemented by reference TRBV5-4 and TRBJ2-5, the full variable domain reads ETGVTQSPTHLIKTRGQQVTLRCSSQSGHNTVSWYQQALGQGPQFIFQYYREEENGRGNFPPRFSGLQFPNYSSELNVNALELDDSALYLCASSLSGQGETQYFGPGTRLLVL.

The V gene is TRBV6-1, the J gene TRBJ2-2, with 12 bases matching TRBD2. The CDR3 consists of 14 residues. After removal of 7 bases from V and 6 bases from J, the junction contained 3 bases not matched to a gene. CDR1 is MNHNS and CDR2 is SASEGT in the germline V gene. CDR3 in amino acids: CASKRLAGAGELFF. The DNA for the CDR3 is TGTGCCAGCAAGAGACTAGCGGGGGCCGGGGAGCTGTTTTTT.

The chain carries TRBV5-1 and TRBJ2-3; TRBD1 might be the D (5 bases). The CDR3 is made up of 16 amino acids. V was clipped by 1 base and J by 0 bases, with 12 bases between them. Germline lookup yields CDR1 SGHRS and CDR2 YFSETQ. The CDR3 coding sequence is TGCGCCAGCAGCTTGAGCGCAGGGCGGAGCACAGATACGCAGTATTTT. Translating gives CASSLSAGRSTDTQYF.

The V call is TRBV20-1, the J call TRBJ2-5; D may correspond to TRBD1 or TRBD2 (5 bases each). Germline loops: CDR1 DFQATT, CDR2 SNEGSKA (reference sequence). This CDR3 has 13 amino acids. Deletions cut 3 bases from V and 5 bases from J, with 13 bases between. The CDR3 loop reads CSARGQGPETQYF. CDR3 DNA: TGCAGTGCTAGGGGGCAGGGACCCGAGACCCAGTACTTC.

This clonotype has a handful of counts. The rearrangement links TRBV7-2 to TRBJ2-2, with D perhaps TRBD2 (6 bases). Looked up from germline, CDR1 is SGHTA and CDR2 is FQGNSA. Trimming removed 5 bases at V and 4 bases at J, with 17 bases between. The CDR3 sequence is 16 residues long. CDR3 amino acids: CASSPNGGTSTGELFF. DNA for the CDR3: TGTGCCAGCAGCCCAAACGGAGGGACGAGCACCGGGGAGCTGTTTTTT.

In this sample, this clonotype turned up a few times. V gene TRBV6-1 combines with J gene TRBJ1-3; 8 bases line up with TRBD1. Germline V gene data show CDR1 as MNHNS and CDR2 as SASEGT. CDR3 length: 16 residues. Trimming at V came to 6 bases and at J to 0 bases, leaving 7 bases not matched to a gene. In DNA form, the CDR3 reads TGTGCCAGCAGACCACGACAGGGGAGCTCTGGAAACACCATATATTTT. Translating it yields CASRPRQGSSGNTIYF.

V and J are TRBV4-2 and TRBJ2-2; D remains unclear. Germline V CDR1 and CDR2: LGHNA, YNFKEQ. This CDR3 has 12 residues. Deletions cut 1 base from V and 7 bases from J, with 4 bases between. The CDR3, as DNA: TGTGCCAGCAGCCAAGCGGACGGGGAGCTGTTTTTT. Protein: CASSQADGELFF.

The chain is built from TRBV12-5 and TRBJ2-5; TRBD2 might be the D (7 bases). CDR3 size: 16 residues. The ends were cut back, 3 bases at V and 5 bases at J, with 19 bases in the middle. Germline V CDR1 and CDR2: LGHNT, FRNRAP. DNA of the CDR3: TGTGCTAGTGGTTTAGAAGTCCGTCGGGGGGCGGAGACCCAGTACTTC. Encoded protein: CASGLEVRRGAETQYF.

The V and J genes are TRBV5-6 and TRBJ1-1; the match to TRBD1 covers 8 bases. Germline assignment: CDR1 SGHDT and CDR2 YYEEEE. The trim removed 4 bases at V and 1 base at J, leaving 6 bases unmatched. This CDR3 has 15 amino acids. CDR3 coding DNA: TGTGCCAGCAGCACCGACAGGGGTTGGAACACTGAAGCTTTCTTT. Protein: CASSTDRGWNTEAFF.

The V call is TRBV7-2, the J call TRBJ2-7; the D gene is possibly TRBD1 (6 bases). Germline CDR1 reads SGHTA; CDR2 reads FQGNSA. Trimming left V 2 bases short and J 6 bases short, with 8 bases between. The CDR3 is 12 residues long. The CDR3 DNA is TGTGCCAGCAGCTTAAGGGGGTCCGAGCAGTACTTC. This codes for CASSLRGSEQYF.

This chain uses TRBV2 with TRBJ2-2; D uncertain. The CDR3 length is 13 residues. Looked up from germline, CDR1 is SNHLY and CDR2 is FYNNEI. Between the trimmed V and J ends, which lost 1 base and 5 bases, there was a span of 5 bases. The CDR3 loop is CASSEGQTGELFF. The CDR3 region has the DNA TGTGCCAGCAGTGAAGGACAAACCGGGGAGCTGTTTTTT. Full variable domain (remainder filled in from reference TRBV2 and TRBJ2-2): EPEVTQTPSHQVTQMGQEVILRCVPISNHLYFYWYRQILGQKVEFLVSFYNNEISEKSEIFDDQFSVERPDGSNFTLKIRSTKLEDSAMYFCASSEGQTGELFFGEGSRLTVL.

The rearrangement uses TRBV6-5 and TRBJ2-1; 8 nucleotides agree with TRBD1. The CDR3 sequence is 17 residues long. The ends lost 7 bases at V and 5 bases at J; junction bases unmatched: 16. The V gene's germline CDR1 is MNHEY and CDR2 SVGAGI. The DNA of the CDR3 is TGTGCCAGCAATTTCCCCTCGGACAGGGACGTGCACAATGAGCAGTTCTTC. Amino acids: CASNFPSDRDVHNEQFF.

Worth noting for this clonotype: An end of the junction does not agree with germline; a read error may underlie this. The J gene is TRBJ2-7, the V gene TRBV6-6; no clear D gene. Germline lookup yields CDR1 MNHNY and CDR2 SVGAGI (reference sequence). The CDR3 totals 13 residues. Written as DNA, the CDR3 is TGTGCCGGCAGTCAGAGGAAGAACTACGAGCAGTACTTC. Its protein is CAGSQRKNYEQYF.

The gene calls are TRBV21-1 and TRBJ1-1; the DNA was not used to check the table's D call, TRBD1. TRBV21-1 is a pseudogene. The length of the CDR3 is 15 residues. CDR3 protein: CASSSRKLGNTEAFF. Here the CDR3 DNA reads TGTGCCAGCAGCTCCCGAAAACTCGGGAACACTGAAGCTTTCTTT.

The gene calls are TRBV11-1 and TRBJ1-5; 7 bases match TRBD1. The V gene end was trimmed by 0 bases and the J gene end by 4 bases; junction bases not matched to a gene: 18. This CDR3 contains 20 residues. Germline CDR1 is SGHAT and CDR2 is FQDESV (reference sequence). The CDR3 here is CASSLAAGQPGPNRNQPQHF. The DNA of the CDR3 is TGTGCCAGCAGCTTAGCAGCGGGACAGCCTGGACCTAACAGGAATCAGCCCCAGCATTTT.